The 21 T cell receptor beta chains listed next were all sequenced from one sample in a study of T cells in Graves' hyperthyroidism and ophthalmopathy. RNA transcripts gave rise to amplified TCR beta CDR3 regions. Using the HTBI primer set, a first-round RT-PCR was run on the TCR CDR3. TCRdb independently ran MiXCR on the multiplex PCR reads; one entry per CDR3 protein. The table has about 600,000 distinct CDR3 sequences, approximately 16% seen once. Specimen: blood. These receptor sequences come from a woman in her thirties or forties with Graves' ophthalmopathy.

V is TRBV9 and J is TRBJ2-7; 7 nucleotides line up with TRBD1. The junction had 17 bases not matched to a gene; V was cut back by 6 bases and J by 2 bases. Germline values: CDR1 SGDLS, CDR2 YYNGEE. The CDR3 spans 17 residues. CDR3 DNA: TGTGCCAGCAATACAGGGGCTACAGACCAAACCACCTACGAGCAGTACTTC. It translates to CASNTGATDQTTYEQYF.

This clonotype was counted a few times. The rearrangement joins TRBV12-3 or TRBV12-4 to TRBJ1-1; D is unresolved. Deletions cut 6 bases from V and 5 bases from J, with 13 bases between. The CDR3 runs to 13 residues. CDR3 sequence reads: CASSPRGRTEAFF. As DNA, the CDR3 is TGTGCCAGCAGCCCCCGTGGGAGAACTGAAGCTTTCTTT.

The chain couples TRBV7-3 to TRBJ2-2; no clear D. Trimming left V 5 bases short and J 6 bases short, with 10 bases between. The CDR3 consists of 13 residues. The V gene's germline CDR1 is SGHTA and CDR2 FQGTGA. In DNA, the CDR3 is TGTGCCAGCAGCCAAGAGTCCGCCGGGGAGCTGTTTTTT. Amino acids: CASSQESAGELFF.

At least ten counts were recorded for this clonotype. CDR3 protein: CASSPEAAASYEQYF. The CDR3 coding sequence is TGTGCCAGCAGTCCGGAGGCGGCAGCGTCCTACGAGCAGTACTTC. This chain joins TRBV6-1 and TRBJ2-7, with D possibly TRBD2 on 5 matching bases. Trimming shortened V by 5 bases and J by 1 base, and 15 bases separated the two germline ends. The CDR3 loop spans 15 amino acids. Germline V gene sequence: CDR1 MNHNS, CDR2 SASEGT.

This clonotype was seen repeatedly, ten times or more. The chain is built from TRBV10-3 and TRBJ1-1, with a possible D match to TRBD1 (6 bases). Trimming removed 7 bases from V and 1 base from J, with 13 bases in between. The germline CDR1 and CDR2 sequences are ENHRY and SYGVKD. CDR3 length equals 14 residues. Written as DNA, the CDR3 is TGTGCCATCACGGGCAGGGGCGCGAACACTGAAGCTTTCTTT. Translating gives CAITGRGANTEAFF.

This clonotype was detected ten times or more. This chain joins TRBV6-1 and TRBJ1-1; D unresolved. The CDR3 extends over 15 amino acids. V dropped 5 bases and J dropped 1 base, with 14 bases sitting between them. From germline, CDR1 is MNHNS and CDR2 SASEGT. The CDR3: CASSSGTRSNTEAFF. In DNA, the CDR3 is TGTGCCAGCAGTTCCGGAACCCGATCGAACACTGAAGCTTTCTTT.

At least ten counts were recorded for this clonotype. The chain employs TRBV11-2 and TRBJ2-1; TRBD2 matches at 14 bases. The J segment lost 9 bases and the V segment lost 1 base, leaving 8 bases of the junction unmatched. Germline assignment: CDR1 SGHAT and CDR2 FQNNGV. The CDR3 is 17 residues long. The CDR3 sequence is CASSLGLTSGRAGEQFF. The CDR3 DNA follows: TGTGCCAGCAGCTTAGGGCTGACTAGCGGGAGGGCCGGTGAGCAGTTCTTC.

This clonotype was detected ten times or more. This rearrangement joins TRBV6-1 to TRBJ2-5; 11 bases agree with TRBD1. Trimming removed 5 bases from V and 7 bases from J; junction bases left unmatched: 3. Germline V gives CDR1 MNHNS, CDR2 SASEGT. The CDR3 length is 13 residues. CDR3 in DNA: TGTGCCAGCAGTTGGGACAGGGGGGGGACCCAGTACTTC. This sequence encodes CASSWDRGGTQYF.

This clonotype was counted many times. The rearrangement joins TRBV13 to TRBJ1-1; perhaps TRBD1 as D (6 bases). Germline CDR1 PRHDT, CDR2 FYEKMQ (reference sequence). Trimming left V 5 bases short and J 5 bases short, with 12 bases between. The CDR3 runs to 13 residues. The CDR3 sequence is CASSPTGRTEAFF. The CDR3 coding sequence is TGTGCCAGCAGCCCTACAGGGAGGACTGAAGCTTTCTTT.

In this sample, this clonotype turned up many times. V and J are TRBV7-8 and TRBJ2-1; TRBD1 aligns across 8 bases. The junction had 6 bases not matched to a gene; V was cut back by 5 bases and J by 12 bases. CDR1 SGHVS and CDR2 FQNEAQ come from the germline V gene. There are 12 residues in the CDR3. CDR3 nucleotide sequence: TGTGCCAGCAGCGGGGGCGGGACAGGGCAGTTCTTC. It is translated as CASSGGGTGQFF.

This clonotype has more than one count but fewer than ten. The rearrangement uses TRBV4-1 and TRBJ2-7, with a weak D call TRBD1 (6 bases). The CDR3 has 14 residues. CDR1 and CDR2 from the germline V gene are MGHRA and YSYEKL. The germline V and J ends were trimmed by 1 base and 6 bases, with 13 bases remaining between them. The CDR3 DNA reads as TGCGCCAGCAGCCAAGGGGCAGGGGCCTTCGAGCAGTACTTC. Translated: CASSQGAGAFEQYF.

This clonotype appeared many times. The genes are TRBV6-5 and TRBJ2-7, with 8 bases aligning to TRBD1. The CDR3 extends over 14 amino acids. V trimming: 1 base; J trimming: 5 bases; junction bases outside the gene matches: 4. Germline V gene data show CDR1 as MNHEY and CDR2 as SVGAGI. The CDR3 coding sequence is TGTGCCAGCAGTTACTTTCAGGGGGCGGACGAGCAGTACTTC. Its translation is CASSYFQGADEQYF.

Only one count was recorded for this clonotype. V usage is TRBV6-1 and J usage is TRBJ2-5; the match to TRBD2 covers 12 bases. Germline V gene sequence: CDR1 MNHNS, CDR2 SASEGT. The CDR3 contains 17 residues. Trimming cost V 4 bases and J 5 bases; bases outside gene matches: 11. The CDR3 DNA follows: TGTGCCAGCAGTGCACTAGCGGGGGGCCCTCTCAGGGAGACCCAGTACTTC. This sequence encodes CASSALAGGPLRETQYF.

This sequence joins TRBV28 and TRBJ2-1; 7 positions match TRBD2. Germline CDR1 MDHEN, CDR2 SYDVKM. The junction had 8 bases not matched to a gene; V was cut back by 6 bases and J by 0 bases. The CDR3 loop spans 16 amino acids. CDR3 sequence reads: CASSKTSQSSYNEQFF. The CDR3 DNA reads TGTGCCAGCAGCAAGACTAGCCAGAGCTCCTACAATGAGCAGTTCTTC.

This chain joins TRBV3-1 and TRBJ2-1; the D gene is possibly TRBD2 (5 bases). This CDR3 has 20 residues. Between the trimmed V and J ends, which lost 4 bases and 0 bases, there was a span of 25 bases. CDR1 LGHDT and CDR2 YNNKEL come from the germline V gene (reference sequence). CDR3 region: CASSLPRRGRAGSSYNEQFF. The CDR3 coding sequence is TGTGCCAGCAGCCTGCCCCGCAGAGGGCGGGCGGGTAGCTCCTACAATGAGCAGTTCTTC.

The chain couples TRBV11-2 to TRBJ2-2; TRBD1 aligns across 11 bases. This CDR3 spans 13 amino acids. Germline lookup yields CDR1 SGHAT and CDR2 FQNNGV. After removal of 5 bases from V and 9 bases from J, the junction contained 2 bases not matched to a gene. The CDR3: CASSRDRGRELFF. DNA for the CDR3: TGTGCCAGCAGCCGGGACAGGGGGAGGGAGCTGTTTTTT. The full variable domain, completed using reference TRBV11-2 and TRBJ2-2, is EAGVAQSPRYKIIEKRQSVAFWCNPISGHATLYWYQQILGQGPKLLIQFQNNGVVDDSQLPKDRFSAERLKGVDSTLKIQPAKLEDSAVYLCASSRDRGRELFFGEGSRLTVL.

The gene calls are TRBV29-1 and TRBJ2-1; 7 bases map to TRBD1. With V trimmed by 5 bases and J by 10 bases, 14 bases remained unmatched. Germline assignment: CDR1 SQVTM and CDR2 ANQGSEA. This CDR3 has 14 amino acids. CDR3 loop: CSVFDSNRGGEQFF. The CDR3 nucleotides read TGCAGCGTTTTTGATTCGAACAGGGGCGGCGAGCAGTTCTTC.

This clonotype has only a few counts. The rearrangement uses TRBV6-9 and TRBJ2-5; 7 bases align to TRBD2. The V gene end was trimmed by 3 bases and the J gene end by 13 bases; junction bases not matched to a gene: 5. CDR1 and CDR2 from the germline V gene are MNHGY and SVAAGI. The CDR3 is 11 amino acids. As DNA, the CDR3 is TGTGCCAGCAGTTACGGGGGGAGTTGGTACTTC. Protein sequence: CASSYGGSWYF.

This clonotype was observed many times. The gene calls are TRBV28 and TRBJ1-5, with D tentatively TRBD1 (5 bases). The CDR3 covers 15 residues. Trimming cost V 6 bases and J 7 bases, with 19 bases left between them. Germline V gives CDR1 MDHEN, CDR2 SYDVKM. The CDR3 reads CASSHGGAGGQPQHF. The CDR3 nucleotides are TGTGCCAGCAGCCACGGCGGGGCCGGCGGCCAGCCCCAGCATTTT.

The chain combines TRBV10-3 with TRBJ1-1; D gene unclear. CDR1 ENHRY and CDR2 SYGVKD come from the germline V gene. This CDR3 comprises 15 residues. The germline V and J ends were trimmed by 3 bases and 0 bases, with 11 bases remaining between them. CDR3 in amino acids: CAISDASLMNTEAFF. The CDR3 bases are TGTGCCATCAGTGATGCTAGCCTTATGAACACTGAAGCTTTCTTT.

This chain joins TRBV29-1 and TRBJ2-1, with TRBD2 as a possible D gene (7 bases). CDR1 and CDR2 (germline): SQVTM, ANQGSEA. V lost 6 bases, J lost 4 bases, and 19 bases lay in between. The CDR3 is made up of 15 amino acids. For the CDR3, the DNA is TGCAGCGTGGGGCTTGGGGGGGGCTATTACAATGAGCAGTTCTTC. Amino acid sequence: CSVGLGGGYYNEQFF.